This record concerns one T cell receptor beta chain sequence. Measured with immunoSEQ multiplex PCR; TCRdb has only the in-frame clones, and not every one. Of approximately 40,000 clones in the sample, approximately 90% were seen once. This record comes from a study of blood T cell repertoires in COVID-19. Overall study context: In each case, the material was cDNA or gDNA derived from T cells, B-cell-depleted T cells, or PBMCs.

From germline, CDR1 is SGHRS and CDR2 YFSETQ. The CDR3 extends over 14 amino acids. The V gene lost 4 bases and the J gene lost 1 base, with 11 bases spanning the gap. The TCR originated in a woman over 75 in a cohort sampled during active or convalescent COVID-19. The chain carries TRBV5-1 and TRBJ1-1; D call uncertain. Material for sequencing was peripheral blood. CDR3 loop: CASSREPSNTEAFF. The CDR3 coding sequence is TGCGCCAGCAGCAGGGAGCCTTCGAACACTGAAGCTTTCTTT.